This TCR beta chain was profiled in a study of cytomegalovirus exposure and HLA in healthy donors. Broader study findings: It was reported in a later analysis that an Asian-associated ancestry cluster showed fewer N-insertions than the roughly 670-donor mean.

13 Jbeta primers and 60 Vbeta primers were used for the PCR. TCRdb's table, derived via immunoSEQ multiplex PCR, lists solely in-frame clones and lacks some. The sample has 150,000 to 160,000 clones, approximately 80% seen once. The germline gives CDR1 MRHNA, CDR2 SNTAGT. The CDR3 totals 13 residues. The germline V and J ends were trimmed by 4 bases and 10 bases, with 13 bases remaining between them. The donors gave bone marrow, and they were healthy. Concerning this clone: The antigen remains undetermined.

This chain connects TRBV6-4 to TRBJ1-4, with a possible D match to TRBD1 (6 bases). The sample consisted of PBMCs. The clonotype originates from a woman aged 40 to 49 in good health and CMV-seronegative. CDR3 sequence reads: CASSVTLQGKLFF. The CDR3 DNA is TGTGCCAGCAGTGTCACCTTACAGGGAAAACTGTTTTTT.